Below are 18 T cell receptor beta chains sequenced from a single sample in a study of beta chain features in type 1 diabetes. General study findings and limits: Moderately but significantly shorter TCRB CDR3s were found in Type 1 diabetes patients in all four CD4+ subsets.

Every isolated RNA sample was fully reverse transcribed, so sequencing captured expressed TCRB transcripts. The method was immunoSEQ multiplex PCR; TCRdb's version includes in-frame clones alone and lacks a portion of them. The sample includes around 690,000 clones, over 10% seen only once; the top ten take around 0.12%. These receptors' antigens are unknown. Material: naive CD4+ T cells from blood. These receptors came from a man between 25 and 39 years old with type 1 diabetes.

This clone was observed a handful of times. The genes are TRBV6-6 and TRBJ2-3, with D hard to call. Germline CDR1 is MNHNY and CDR2 is SVGAGI (reference sequence). V was trimmed by 0 bases and J by 4 bases, leaving 5 bases between them. The CDR3 contains 13 residues. The CDR3 here is CASSYSRSDTQYF. CDR3 DNA: TGTGCCAGCAGTTACTCAAGATCAGATACGCAGTATTTT.

This clone has only a few counts. This chain uses TRBV10-3 with TRBJ1-1; 7 nucleotides match TRBD1. Germline assignment: CDR1 ENHRY and CDR2 SYGVKD. This CDR3 contains 13 residues. Trimming cost V 5 bases and J 9 bases; bases outside gene matches: 9. The CDR3 nucleotides read TGTGCCATCAGTCCGGGGACAGCCGTGAAAGCTTTCTTT. Translated: CAISPGTAVKAFF.

In its sample, this clone was seen a few times. This chain uses TRBV7-2 with TRBJ2-1; 7 nucleotides line up with TRBD1. The V and J ends lost 3 bases and 3 bases, in that order; junction bases with no gene match: 5. Germline V CDR1 and CDR2: SGHTA, FQGNSA. This CDR3 is built from 15 residues. The CDR3 sequence: CASSLPGQYYNEQFF. The CDR3 nucleotides read TGTGCCAGCAGCTTGCCGGGACAGTACTACAATGAGCAGTTCTTC. Drawing the rest from reference TRBV7-2 and TRBJ2-1, the complete variable domain is GAGVSQSPSNKVTEKGKDVELRCDPISGHTALYWYRQSLGQGLEFLIYFQGNSAPDKSGLPSDRFSAERTGGSVSTLTIQRTQQEDSAVYLCASSLPGQYYNEQFFGPGTRLTVL.

This clone was counted a few times. The V gene is TRBV7-9, the J gene TRBJ1-2; D is ambiguous. V dropped 3 bases and J dropped 8 bases, with 7 bases sitting between them. The V gene's germline CDR1 is SEHNR and CDR2 FQNEAQ (reference sequence). This CDR3 region has 11 residues. Here the CDR3 DNA reads TGTGCCAGCAGCTTCGATGTCGGCTACACCTTC. Its translation is CASSFDVGYTF.

This clone was detected ten times or more. This sequence joins TRBV7-2 and TRBJ1-1, with TRBD1 as a possible D gene (6 bases). This CDR3 is 14 amino acids long. V was clipped by 4 bases and J by 8 bases, with 17 bases between them. CDR1 and CDR2 from the germline V gene are SGHTA and FQGNSA. In DNA form, the CDR3 reads TGTGCCAGCAGCTCCACAAGCTCCGGGACAGAAGCTTTCTTT. Translating gives CASSSTSSGTEAFF. Supplemented by reference TRBV7-2 and TRBJ1-1, the full variable domain reads GAGVSQSPSNKVTEKGKDVELRCDPISGHTALYWYRQSLGQGLEFLIYFQGNSAPDKSGLPSDRFSAERTGGSVSTLTIQRTQQEDSAVYLCASSSTSSGTEAFFGQGTRLTVV.

This clone was seen a few times. V gene TRBV5-1 combines with J gene TRBJ1-5; no clear D gene. V lost 3 bases to trimming and J lost 5 bases, with 15 bases between them. The CDR3 is 15 amino acids. Germline V gene lookup returns CDR1 SGHRS and CDR2 YFSETQ. The CDR3 DNA is TGCGCCAGCAGCTCGAGCGGCAGACCCCATCAGCCCCAGCATTTT. It is translated as CASSSSGRPHQPQHF. The full variable domain, in which reference TRBV5-1 and TRBJ1-5 provide the parts outside the CDR3, is KAGVTQTPRYLIKTRGQQVTLSCSPISGHRSVSWYQQTPGQGLQFLFEYFSETQRNKGNFPGRFSGRQFSNSRSEMNVSTLELGDSALYLCASSSSGRPHQPQHFGDGTRLSIL.

The chain uses TRBV5-1 and TRBJ2-7; 7 bases are shared with TRBD1. Trimming at V came to 4 bases and at J to 0 bases, leaving 7 bases not matched to a gene. Germline V gene sequence: CDR1 SGHRS, CDR2 YFSETQ. The CDR3 contains 15 residues. This chain's CDR3 is CASSGPGQSSYEQYF. DNA of the CDR3: TGCGCCAGCAGCGGGCCGGGACAGAGCTCCTACGAGCAGTACTTC.

The chain couples TRBV7-2 to TRBJ2-2; 7 bases line up with TRBD2. CDR1 and CDR2 (germline): SGHTA, FQGNSA. Trimming at V came to 5 bases and at J to 5 bases, leaving 5 bases not matched to a gene. This CDR3 has 14 residues. This CDR3 is CASSQRRGTGELFF. CDR3 nucleotide sequence: TGTGCCAGCAGCCAAAGGCGGGGGACCGGGGAGCTGTTTTTT. Supplemented by reference TRBV7-2 and TRBJ2-2, the full variable domain reads GAGVSQSPSNKVTEKGKDVELRCDPISGHTALYWYRQSLGQGLEFLIYFQGNSAPDKSGLPSDRFSAERTGGSVSTLTIQRTQQEDSAVYLCASSQRRGTGELFFGEGSRLTVL.

The V and J genes are TRBV30 and TRBJ1-4; D is unresolved. Trimming left V 3 bases short and J 4 bases short, with 15 bases between. Germline CDR1 reads GTSNPN; CDR2 reads SVGIG (reference sequence). This CDR3 contains 15 residues. CDR3 DNA sequence: TGTGCCTGGAGAGTATTAGGACGGAGTAATGAAAAACTGTTTTTT. It is translated as CAWRVLGRSNEKLFF.

This clone was seen a few times. The chain combines TRBV30 with TRBJ1-4; tentative D call: TRBD1 (5 bases). This CDR3 comprises 14 residues. Germline V CDR1 and CDR2: GTSNPN, SVGIG (reference sequence). The V gene lost 3 bases and the J gene lost 6 bases, with 14 bases spanning the gap. As DNA, the CDR3 is TGTGCCTGGAGCCTGGGGGGTTCTCATGAAAAACTGTTTTTT. Translation: CAWSLGGSHEKLFF. The full variable domain, rest sourced from reference TRBV30 and TRBJ1-4, is SQTIHQWPATLVQPVGSPLSLECTVEGTSNPNLYWYRQAAGRGLQLLFYSVGIGQISSEVPQNLSASRPQDRQFILSSKKLLLSDSGFYLCAWSLGGSHEKLFFGSGTQLSVL.

The chain has TRBV9 and TRBJ1-1; D is ambiguous. The germline gives CDR1 SGDLS, CDR2 YYNGEE. V was cut by 3 bases and J by 3 bases, with 9 bases left in between. The CDR3 extends over 13 amino acids. The CDR3 region is CASSEQEHTEAFF. In DNA form, the CDR3 reads TGTGCCAGCAGCGAGCAGGAACACACTGAAGCTTTCTTT.

V is TRBV5-6 and J is TRBJ2-1; a possible D gene is TRBD1 (6 bases). The CDR3 spans 16 residues. V was clipped by 4 bases and J by 2 bases, with 16 bases between them. The germline CDR1 and CDR2 sequences are SGHDT and YYEEEE. CDR3 amino acids: CASSVTQGITYNEQFF. In nucleotides, the CDR3 is TGTGCCAGCAGCGTTACTCAGGGGATCACCTACAATGAGCAGTTCTTC. The variable domain in full, with the rest retrieved from reference TRBV5-6 and TRBJ2-1, is DAGVTQSPTHLIKTRGQQVTLRCSPKSGHDTVSWYQQALGQGPQFIFQYYEEEERQRGNFPDRFSGHQFPNYSSELNVNALLLGDSALYLCASSVTQGITYNEQFFGPGTRLTVL.

This sequence joins TRBV11-2 and TRBJ1-6, with D unclear. Germline V CDR1 and CDR2: SGHAT, FQNNGV. Trimming stripped 5 bases from V and 7 bases from J, with 9 bases between. This CDR3 contains 13 residues. The CDR3 DNA reads TGTGCCAGCAGCCGGAACACAAATTCACCCCTCCACTTT. It specifies CASSRNTNSPLHF.

This clone was detected only a few times. V gene TRBV7-2 combines with J gene TRBJ1-6; no clear D. From germline, CDR1 is SGHTA and CDR2 FQGNSA. The V gene lost 4 bases and the J gene lost 8 bases, with 15 bases spanning the gap. The CDR3 has 15 amino acids. In nucleotides, the CDR3 is TGTGCCAGCAGCTCGTTGGGCCCCGGGGATTCACCCCTCCACTTT. Translating gives CASSSLGPGDSPLHF. The whole variable domain, filled in from reference TRBV7-2 and TRBJ1-6, reads GAGVSQSPSNKVTEKGKDVELRCDPISGHTALYWYRQSLGQGLEFLIYFQGNSAPDKSGLPSDRFSAERTGGSVSTLTIQRTQQEDSAVYLCASSSLGPGDSPLHFGNGTRLTVT.

This clone was observed a few times. The chain combines TRBV5-4 with TRBJ1-3, with D maybe TRBD1 (6 bases). With 4 bases removed from V and 0 bases from J, the gap between germline ends came to 8 bases. Germline V gene data show CDR1 as SGHNT and CDR2 as YYREEE (reference sequence). The CDR3 loop spans 14 amino acids. CDR3 DNA: TGTGCCAGCAGCCGGGACACCTCTGGAAACACCATATATTTT. This codes for CASSRDTSGNTIYF.

This clone was picked up a small number of times. DNA of the CDR3: TGTGCCAGCAGTCGGGACAGGGCCTCCTACGAGCAGTACTTC. It translates to CASSRDRASYEQYF. V usage is TRBV4-2 and J usage is TRBJ2-7, with 9 bases matching TRBD1. The CDR3 has 14 amino acids. J lost 0 bases, V lost 6 bases, and 3 bases had no gene match. Germline V gives CDR1 LGHNA, CDR2 YNFKEQ.

This clone was observed a few times. The V gene is TRBV30, the J gene TRBJ1-6; the D is unclear. V was clipped by 4 bases and J by 6 bases, with 10 bases between them. The CDR3 has 13 amino acids. CDR1 and CDR2 from the germline V gene are GTSNPN and SVGIG (reference sequence). The CDR3: CAWNFRTNSPLHF. CDR3 coding DNA: TGTGCCTGGAATTTCAGGACTAATTCACCCCTCCACTTT.

The V call is TRBV7-9, the J call TRBJ2-2, with 11 bases aligning to TRBD2. J was trimmed by 6 bases and V by 5 bases; bases with no gene match: 5. Germline lookup yields CDR1 SEHNR and CDR2 FQNEAQ (reference sequence). There are 15 residues in the CDR3. The CDR3, as DNA: TGTGCCAGCAGCCTGACTAGCGGGGTCCCCGGGGAGCTGTTTTTT. This encodes CASSLTSGVPGELFF.